This T cell receptor (beta chain) was profiled in a study of radiotherapy plus CTLA-4 blockade in lung cancer. Study outcomes and limitations: Once radiotherapy plus ipilimumab had been given, TCR clones derived from tumor expanded in blood.

Assay: immunoSEQ multiplex PCR; the TCRdb copy retains only in-frame clones and omits some. The sample yields about 110,000 clones, about 80% seen once. This CDR3 contains 12 residues. Between the trimmed V and J ends, which lost 3 bases and 6 bases, there was a span of 9 bases. Germline V gene lookup returns CDR1 SGHDT and CDR2 YYEEEE. Only a few counts were recorded for this clone. The antigen is undetermined. The rearrangement uses TRBV5-6 and TRBJ1-1; weak D call: TRBD1 (5 bases). Sequencing used peripheral blood, obtained from a patient treated with radiotherapy plus ipilimumab. The receptor was derived from a human donor with non-small cell lung cancer that progressed on radiotherapy plus ipilimumab. Some clones in this sample may be carry-over from other donors' samples. In DNA form, the CDR3 reads TGTGCCAGCAGCTCACAGGCTTCTGAAGCTTTCTTT. This encodes CASSSQASEAFF.